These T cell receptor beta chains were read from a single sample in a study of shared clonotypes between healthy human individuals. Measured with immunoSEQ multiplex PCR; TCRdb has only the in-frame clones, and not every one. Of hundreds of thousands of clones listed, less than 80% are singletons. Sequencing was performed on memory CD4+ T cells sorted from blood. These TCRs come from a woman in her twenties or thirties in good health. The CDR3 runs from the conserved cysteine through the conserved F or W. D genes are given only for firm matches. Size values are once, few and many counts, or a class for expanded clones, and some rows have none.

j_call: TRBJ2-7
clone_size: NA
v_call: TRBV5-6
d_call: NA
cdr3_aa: CASSLGRWGGMGYEQYF
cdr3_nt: TGTGCCAGCAGCTTGGGCCGCTGGGGCGGTATGGGCTACGAGCAGTACTTC

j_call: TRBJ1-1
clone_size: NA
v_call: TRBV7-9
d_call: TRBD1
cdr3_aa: CASSSGTVNTEAFF
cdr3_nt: TGTGCCAGCAGTTCCGGGACAGTGAACACTGAAGCTTTCTTT

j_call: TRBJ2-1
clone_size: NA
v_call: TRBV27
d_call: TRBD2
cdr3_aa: CASSLYGTNLLNEQFF
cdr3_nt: TGTGCCAGCAGTTTATACGGGACTAATTTACTCAATGAGCAGTTCTTC

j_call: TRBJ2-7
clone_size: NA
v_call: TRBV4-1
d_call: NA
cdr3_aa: CASSHSSYEQYF
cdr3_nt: TGCGCCAGCAGCCACAGCTCCTACGAGCAGTACTTC

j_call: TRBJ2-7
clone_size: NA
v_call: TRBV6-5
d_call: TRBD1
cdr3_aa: CASMRRDRASYEQYF
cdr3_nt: TGTGCCTCGATGCGCCGGGACAGGGCTTCCTACGAGCAGTACTTC

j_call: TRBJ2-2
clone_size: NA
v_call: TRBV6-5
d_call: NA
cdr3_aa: CASSWRASGELFF
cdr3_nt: TGTGCCAGCAGTTGGAGAGCCTCCGGGGAGCTGTTTTTT

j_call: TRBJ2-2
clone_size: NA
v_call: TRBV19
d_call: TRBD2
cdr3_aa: CASSIDSLAATGELFF
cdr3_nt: TGTGCCAGTAGTATAGATTCCCTAGCGGCCACCGGGGAGCTGTTTTTT

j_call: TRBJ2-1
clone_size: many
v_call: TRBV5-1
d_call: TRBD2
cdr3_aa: CASSTSSGSYNEQFF
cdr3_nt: TGCGCCAGCAGCACCTCTAGCGGTTCCTACAATGAGCAGTTCTTC

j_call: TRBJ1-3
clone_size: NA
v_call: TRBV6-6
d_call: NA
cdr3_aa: CASRPRGTTGGNTIYF
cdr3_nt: TGTGCCAGCAGGCCAAGGGGAACGACCGGAGGAAACACCATATATTTT

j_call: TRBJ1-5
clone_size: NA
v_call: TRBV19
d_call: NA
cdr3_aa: CASSWSRGRNQPQHF
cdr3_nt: TGTGCCAGTAGCTGGAGCAGGGGACGGAATCAGCCCCAGCATTTT

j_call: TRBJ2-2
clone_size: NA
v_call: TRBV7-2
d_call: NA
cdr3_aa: CASSLRPPGGELFF
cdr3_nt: TGTGCCAGCAGCTTAAGGCCTCCGGGCGGGGAGCTGTTTTTT

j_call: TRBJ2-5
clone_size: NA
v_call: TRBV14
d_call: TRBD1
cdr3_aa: CASSPRTGRETQYF
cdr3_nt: TGTGCCAGCAGCCCTCGGACAGGGCGGGAGACCCAGTACTTC

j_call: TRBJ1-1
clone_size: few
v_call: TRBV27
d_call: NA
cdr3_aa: CASSPYLGTSLSAEAFF
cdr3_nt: TGTGCCAGCAGCCCCTACTTGGGGACAAGTTTGTCTGCTGAAGCTTTCTTT

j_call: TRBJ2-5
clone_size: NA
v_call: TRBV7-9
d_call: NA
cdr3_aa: CASSLQETQYF
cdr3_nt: TGTGCCAGCAGCCTACAAGAGACCCAGTACTTC

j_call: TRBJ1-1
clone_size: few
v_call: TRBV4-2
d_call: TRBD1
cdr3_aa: CASSLWTGNTEAFF
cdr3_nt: TGTGCCAGCAGCCTTTGGACAGGGAACACTGAAGCTTTCTTT

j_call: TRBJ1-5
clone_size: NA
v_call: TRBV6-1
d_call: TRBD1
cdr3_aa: CASSDQGVGNQPQHF
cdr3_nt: TGTGCCAGCAGTGATCAGGGGGTAGGCAATCAGCCCCAGCATTTT

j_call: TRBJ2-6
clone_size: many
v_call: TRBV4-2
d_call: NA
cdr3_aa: CASSQAPTRVIMESGANVLTF
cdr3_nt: TGTGCCAGCAGCCAAGCACCCACCAGGGTAATTATGGAATCTGGGGCCAACGTCCTGACTTTC

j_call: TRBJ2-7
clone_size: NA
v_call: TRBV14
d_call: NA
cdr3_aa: CASSQGLTGPYEQYF
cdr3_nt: TGTGCCAGCAGCCAGGGGCTCACAGGACCCTACGAGCAGTACTTC

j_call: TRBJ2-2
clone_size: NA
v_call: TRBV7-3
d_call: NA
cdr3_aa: CASSWGANTGELFF
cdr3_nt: TGTGCCAGCAGCTGGGGGGCGAACACCGGGGAGCTGTTTTTT

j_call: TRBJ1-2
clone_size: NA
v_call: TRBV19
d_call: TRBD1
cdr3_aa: CASSRGQGAGGYTF
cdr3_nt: TGTGCCAGTAGTCGCGGACAGGGGGCAGGGGGCTACACCTTC

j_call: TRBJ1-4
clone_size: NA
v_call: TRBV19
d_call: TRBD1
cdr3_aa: CASSTVAGGSEKLFF
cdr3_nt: TGTGCCAGTAGTACGGTGGCAGGGGGGAGTGAAAAACTGTTTTTT

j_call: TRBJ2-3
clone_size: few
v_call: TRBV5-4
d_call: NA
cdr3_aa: CASSAGLASTDTQYF
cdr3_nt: TGTGCCAGCAGTGCAGGACTGGCTAGCACAGATACGCAGTATTTT

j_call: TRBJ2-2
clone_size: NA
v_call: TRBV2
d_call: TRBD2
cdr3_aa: CASSAGLAGVGELFF
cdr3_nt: TGTGCCAGCAGTGCAGGACTAGCGGGAGTAGGGGAGCTGTTTTTT